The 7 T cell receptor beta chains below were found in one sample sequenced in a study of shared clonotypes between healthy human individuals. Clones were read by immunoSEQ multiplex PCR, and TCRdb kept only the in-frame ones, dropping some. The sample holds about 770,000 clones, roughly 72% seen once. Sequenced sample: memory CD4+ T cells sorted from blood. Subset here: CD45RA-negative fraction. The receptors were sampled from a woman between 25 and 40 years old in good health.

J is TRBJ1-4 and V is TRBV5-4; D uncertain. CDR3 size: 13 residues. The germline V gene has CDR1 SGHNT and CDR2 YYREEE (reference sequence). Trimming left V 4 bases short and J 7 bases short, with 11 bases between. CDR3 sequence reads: CASSEGGFEKLFF. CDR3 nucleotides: TGTGCCAGCAGCGAGGGAGGTTTTGAAAAACTGTTTTTT.

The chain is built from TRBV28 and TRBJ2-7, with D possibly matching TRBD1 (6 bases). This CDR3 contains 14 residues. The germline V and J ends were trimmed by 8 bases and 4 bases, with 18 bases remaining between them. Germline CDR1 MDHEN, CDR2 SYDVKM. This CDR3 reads CASGPHRVQYEQYF. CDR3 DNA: TGTGCCAGCGGACCACACAGGGTCCAATACGAGCAGTACTTC.

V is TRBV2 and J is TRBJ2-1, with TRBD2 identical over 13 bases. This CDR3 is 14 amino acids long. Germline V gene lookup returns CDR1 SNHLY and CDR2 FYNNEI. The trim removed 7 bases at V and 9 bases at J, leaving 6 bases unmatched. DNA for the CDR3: TGTGCCAGCATGGGGACTAGCGGGATGAGTGAGCAGTTCTTC. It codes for CASMGTSGMSEQFF.

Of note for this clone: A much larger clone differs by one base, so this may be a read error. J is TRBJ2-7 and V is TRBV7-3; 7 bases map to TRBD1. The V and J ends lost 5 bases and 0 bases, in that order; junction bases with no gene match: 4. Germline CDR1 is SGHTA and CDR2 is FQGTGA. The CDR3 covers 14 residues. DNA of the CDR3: TGTGCCAGCAGCCGGGACAGCTTCTCCTACGAGCAGTACTTC. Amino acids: CASSRDSFSYEQYF. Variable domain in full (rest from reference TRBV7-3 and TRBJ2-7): GAGVSQTPSNKVTEKGKYVELRCDPISGHTALYWYRQSLGQGPEFLIYFQGTGAADDSGLPNDRFFAVRPEGSVSTLKIQRTERGDSAVYLCASSRDSFSYEQYFGPGTRLTVT.

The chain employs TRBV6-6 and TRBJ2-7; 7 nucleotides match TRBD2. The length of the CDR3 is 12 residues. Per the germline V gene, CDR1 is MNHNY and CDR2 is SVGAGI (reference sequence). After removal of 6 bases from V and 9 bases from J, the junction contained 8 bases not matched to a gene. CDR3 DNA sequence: TGTGCCAGCAGCCCATCGGGGGGAGGGCAGTACTTC. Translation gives CASSPSGGGQYF.

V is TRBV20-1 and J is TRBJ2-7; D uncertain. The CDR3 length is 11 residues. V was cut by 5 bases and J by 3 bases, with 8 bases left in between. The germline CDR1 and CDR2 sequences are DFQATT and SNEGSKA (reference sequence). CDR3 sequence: CSAHLFYEQYF. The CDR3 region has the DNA TGCAGTGCTCACCTTTTCTACGAGCAGTACTTC.

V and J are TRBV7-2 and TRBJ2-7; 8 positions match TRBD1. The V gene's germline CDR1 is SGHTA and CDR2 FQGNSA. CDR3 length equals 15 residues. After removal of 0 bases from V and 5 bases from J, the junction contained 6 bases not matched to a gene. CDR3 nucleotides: TGTGCCAGCAGCTTAGCAGTGGACAGGGCTCACGAGCAGTACTTC. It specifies CASSLAVDRAHEQYF.